This T cell receptor (beta chain) appears in the sequencing data of a study of glioma-infiltrating T cells (dated by TCRdb to 2016 to 2017). With respect to the entire study: TCR alpha- and beta-chain repertoires were sequenced from glioma tissue, non-neoplastic brain tissue and matched peripheral blood mononuclear cells. The paired cohort comprised three low-grade glioma patients, 8 or 9 primary glioblastoma patients and three non-glioma patients contributing non-neoplastic brain tissue. To gauge divergence between tissue and blood T-cell populations, every tissue-infiltrating repertoire was compared against the peripheral blood repertoire from the same patient.

This clonotype was detected many times. Its specific antigen is unknown. Nothing much larger sits one base from this clone, and base qualities are not available. TCR alpha and beta CDR3 regions were amplified with the iRepertoire nested amplicon-rescue multiplex PCR (arm-PCR) platform from RNA. The input for one-step reverse transcription and amplification was roughly 95-400 ng of tissue mRNA or PBMC total RNA. Following bead purification, Illumina adapters were added by a secondary multiplex PCR, and the libraries were gel-purified between 200 and 400 bp. Internal 6-nucleotide barcodes were carried by the libraries and were used for demultiplexing. Sequencing of libraries was performed on an Illumina MiSeq with 2x220 or 2x250 nucleotide paired-end reads. The study's own analysis went as follows. Paired reads were merged using FLASH 1.2.11 and aligned with BWA-MEM to the GRCh37 human genome, and TRA and TRB reads were then extracted. An IMGT-derived reference of cassette sequences and CDR3 motifs, with pseudogenes included, was used for V and J assignment. Three-frame translation of reads was performed, and productive CDR3s were defined as those with a C...FGXG motif and no stop codons. Unique combinations of V-J cassette pair and CDR3 amino acid sequence were defined as clonotypes. Reads were filtered by Hamming distance, with the threshold set by the sequence error rate of each sample in mapped regions. The raw public data were reprocessed by TCRdb itself: fastp quality trimming at Q25, MiXCR clonotype calling, in-frame beta chains only. Rows are combined by CDR3 protein, so each entry shows the most common genes and DNA. For this entry, the V and J calls and clone size follow TCRdb and not the study's own pipeline. This sample lists 150,000 to 200,000 distinct CDR3 sequences; about 31% were detected once. Around 21% of the sample comes from the top ten.

Taken from the germline V gene, the CDR1 and CDR2 loops are MNHEY and SVGAGI. The junction carries 13 bases between V and J, which are trimmed by 1 base and 0 bases respectively. The CDR3, from cysteine to phenylalanine, totals 17 residues. Only CDR3 DNA remains: 51 bases, in frame from the first base. Study-wide findings and limitations: The group comparisons were based on small numbers of patients: three non-neoplastic, three low-grade glioma and roughly eight glioblastoma patients. VJ-independent divergence between tissue and blood was found to be below expectation in non-neoplastic patients but above expectation in all gliomas, particularly low-grade gliomas. Very few CDR3 sequences were shared between tissue and blood, attributed to high CDR3 diversity and limited sampling.

The sequence joins TRBV6-5 to TRBJ2-4; a tentative D match to TRBD1 spans 5 bases. The clonotype originates from a human donor with low-grade glioma or glioblastoma, undergoing nonglioma brain surgery, or in good health (not recorded which). The sample consisted of glioma tissue, nonneoplastic brain tissue, or PBMCs (not recorded which). The CDR3 reads CASSYFSKGRAKNIQYF. The nucleotides are TGTGCCAGCAGTTACTTCAGTAAGGGGCGAGCCAAAAACATTCAGTACTTC.